These 21 T cell receptor beta chains were all obtained from the same sample, sequenced in a study of cytomegalovirus exposure and HLA in healthy donors. Here immunoSEQ multiplex PCR was the method, and the copy in TCRdb shows in-frame clones only, minus some. The sample consists of more than 95,000 clones, less than 90% of them appearing once. The material sequenced was PBMCs. The source of these receptors is a man between 18 and 29 years old in good health and CMV-seropositive.

The chain carries TRBV28 and TRBJ2-7, with unresolved D. Germline V gives CDR1 MDHEN, CDR2 SYDVKM. The V gene lost 6 bases and the J gene lost 2 bases, with 5 bases spanning the gap. CDR3 length: 11 residues. CDR3 DNA sequence: TGTGCCAGCAGATATGCCTACGAGCAGTACTTC. Translating gives CASRYAYEQYF.

This chain links TRBV7-6 with TRBJ2-3, with TRBD2 matching over 7 bases. The CDR3 totals 15 residues. J gave up 1 base and V 1 base, and 2 bases lay outside the gene matches. The germline V gene encodes CDR1 SGHVS and CDR2 FNYEAQ. The CDR3 reads CASSLVAGGTDTQYF. The CDR3 bases are TGTGCCAGCAGCTTAGTCGCGGGGGGCACAGATACGCAGTATTTT.

V is TRBV2 and J is TRBJ1-6; 9 bases are a match to TRBD1. The CDR3 has 16 amino acids. V trimming: 6 bases; J trimming: 9 bases; junction bases outside the gene matches: 12. Germline V gives CDR1 SNHLY, CDR2 FYNNEI. CDR3 residues: CASRTDRDRVFSPLHF. The CDR3 DNA is TGTGCCAGCAGAACGGACCGGGACAGGGTATTTTCACCCCTCCACTTT.

The gene calls are TRBV9 and TRBJ1-1, with D uncertain. The V and J ends lost 3 bases and 5 bases respectively, with 14 bases between them. Germline V gene data show CDR1 as SGDLS and CDR2 as YYNGEE. This CDR3 has 14 residues. CDR3 sequence reads: CASSGSEVVTEAFF. CDR3 DNA sequence: TGTGCCAGCAGCGGTTCAGAGGTTGTGACTGAAGCTTTCTTT.

The rearrangement uses TRBV9 and TRBJ2-7; 8 bases line up with TRBD1. Germline V gene data show CDR1 as SGDLS and CDR2 as YYNGEE. The CDR3 runs 16 residues. V was pared by 0 bases and J by 4 bases, with 9 bases of the junction left unmatched. The CDR3 spells CASSVGGRTGLYEQYF. The CDR3 bases are TGTGCCAGCAGCGTAGGTGGGAGGACAGGGTTATACGAGCAGTACTTC.

The rearrangement uses TRBV7-7 and TRBJ2-2, with TRBD2 matching 8 bases. The V gene end was trimmed by 5 bases and the J gene end by 14 bases; junction bases not matched to a gene: 10. CDR3 length: 13 amino acids. Germline V gene sequence: CDR1 SSHAT, CDR2 FNYEAQ (reference sequence). CDR3 in DNA: TGTGCCAGCAGCCCGAACCGGGGACTAGATCTGTTTTTT. It specifies CASSPNRGLDLFF. The full variable domain, rest sourced from reference TRBV7-7 and TRBJ2-2, is GAGVSQSPRYKVTKRGQDVTLRCDPISSHATLYWYQQALGQGPEFLTYFNYEAQPDKSGLPSDRFSAERPEGSISTLTIQRTEQRDSAMYRCASSPNRGLDLFFGEGSRLTVL.

The chain has TRBV6-1 and TRBJ2-7, with D possibly matching TRBD2 (5 bases). Trimming removed 8 bases from V and 3 bases from J, with 17 bases in between. Germline loops: CDR1 MNHNS, CDR2 SASEGT. The CDR3 is 14 residues long. The CDR3 region is CASSVWTDDYEQYF. Here the CDR3 DNA reads TGTGCCAGCTCAGTATGGACTGATGACTACGAGCAGTACTTC.

The chain employs TRBV27 and TRBJ1-1; D is undetermined. Germline CDR1 reads MNHEY; CDR2 reads SMNVEV (reference sequence). Trimming took 5 bases from V and 4 from J, leaving 11 bases between them. The CDR3 loop spans 13 amino acids. In DNA form, the CDR3 reads TGTGCCAGCAGTATGGGCCCCAGCACTGAAGCTTTCTTT. It translates to CASSMGPSTEAFF.

A remark on this clone: The same CDR3 can be traced to other DNA sequences in this sample. The rearrangement uses TRBV27 and TRBJ2-3; D gene uncertain. V was shortened by 5 bases and J by 2 bases, with 2 bases between the two germline ends. The CDR3 has 11 amino acids. In germline, CDR1 is MNHEY, CDR2 SMNVEV (reference sequence). The CDR3 nucleotides are TGTGCCAGCAGTCACACAGATACGCAGTATTTT. As protein: CASSHTDTQYF.

This chain uses TRBV9 with TRBJ1-5; possibly TRBD1 for D (6 bases). The germline V gene encodes CDR1 SGDLS and CDR2 YYNGEE. This CDR3 has 14 residues. V was cut by 4 bases and J by 4 bases, with 12 bases left in between. The CDR3 coding sequence is TGTGCCAGCAGCTCCGGACAGACAAATCAGCCCCAGCATTTT. Its protein is CASSSGQTNQPQHF.

This chain links TRBV6-6 with TRBJ2-2; 8 bases line up with TRBD1. The CDR3 sequence is 14 residues long. J gave up 4 bases and V 5 bases, and 3 bases lay outside the gene matches. The germline V gene has CDR1 MNHNY and CDR2 SVGAGI (reference sequence). Here the CDR3 DNA reads TGTGCCAGCAGTGCTACAGGGGGCACCGGGGAGCTGTTTTTT. Its protein is CASSATGGTGELFF.

J is TRBJ2-5 and V is TRBV7-8, with 7 bases identical to TRBD1. The CDR3 is 13 residues long. Germline V gene data show CDR1 as SGHVS and CDR2 as FQNEAQ. V dropped 6 bases and J dropped 5; count of bases not matched to a gene: 6. CDR3 region: CASSGDRGETQYF. Written as DNA, the CDR3 is TGTGCCAGCAGTGGGGACAGAGGTGAGACCCAGTACTTC.

The rearrangement joins TRBV11-2 to TRBJ2-7, with D possibly being TRBD2 (7 bases). CDR1 is SGHAT, CDR2 FQNNGV, per germline. The CDR3 extends over 17 amino acids. The V end lost 5 bases, the J end lost 5 bases, and 25 bases lay between the germline ends. CDR3: CASSPPGRGTTYNEQYF. Written as DNA, the CDR3 is TGTGCCAGCAGCCCCCCAGGGCGGGGGACAACTTATAACGAGCAGTACTTC.

The V and J genes are TRBV28 and TRBJ1-3, with TRBD1 matching 10 bases. The CDR3 contains 14 residues. V gave up 7 bases and J gave up 5 bases; unmatched junction bases: 5. Germline V gene data show CDR1 as MDHEN and CDR2 as SYDVKM. The CDR3 sequence: CASTLGQGRNTIYF. CDR3 DNA: TGTGCCAGCACCTTGGGACAGGGGCGAAACACCATATATTTT.

The V and J genes are TRBV5-4 and TRBJ1-1, with 10 bases that match TRBD1. The CDR3 is made up of 15 amino acids. Per the germline V gene, CDR1 is SGHNT and CDR2 is YYREEE (reference sequence). V shed 5 bases, J shed 3 bases, and the junction held 7 bases outside the gene matches. CDR3 loop: CASRPRQGADTEAFF. In nucleotides, the CDR3 is TGTGCCAGCAGACCTAGACAGGGGGCAGACACTGAAGCTTTCTTT.

This clone was seen a handful of times. This chain uses TRBV27 with TRBJ1-5, with D unresolved. The V gene's germline CDR1 is MNHEY and CDR2 SMNVEV (reference sequence). CDR3 size: 14 residues. Deletions cut 2 bases from V and 4 bases from J, with 9 bases between. The CDR3 coding sequence is TGTGCCAGCAGTTTAAGAGGCGGGAATCAGCCCCAGCATTTT. It encodes CASSLRGGNQPQHF.

V and J are TRBV7-2 and TRBJ1-6; TRBD1 might be the D (5 bases). Germline V lookup: CDR1 SGHTA, CDR2 FQGNSA. The CDR3 length is 14 residues. V was trimmed by 7 bases and J by 2 bases, leaving 9 bases between them. The CDR3 spells CASTTGPYNSPLHF. DNA of the CDR3: TGTGCCAGCACCACAGGCCCCTATAATTCACCCCTCCACTTT.

The V gene is TRBV9, the J gene TRBJ2-1, with a weak D call TRBD1 (6 bases). CDR3 length: 16 residues. CDR1 and CDR2 from the germline V gene are SGDLS and YYNGEE. Deletions cut 0 bases from V and 5 bases from J, with 15 bases between. This CDR3 reads CASSVEVGTTDNEQFF. CDR3 DNA: TGTGCCAGCAGCGTAGAGGTCGGGACAACGGACAATGAGCAGTTCTTC.

The chain combines TRBV20-1 with TRBJ2-7; D not resolved. This CDR3 contains 11 residues. Germline assignment: CDR1 DFQATT and CDR2 SNEGSKA (reference sequence). V shed 6 bases and J shed 4 bases, with 10 bases lying between them. DNA for the CDR3: TGCAGTGCCTTGACACTGTACGAGCAGTACTTC. Amino acid sequence: CSALTLYEQYF.

The CDR3: CASSQDTYPGRVNYGYTF. For the CDR3, the DNA is TGCGCCAGCAGCCAAGATACATATCCAGGCAGGGTGAACTATGGCTACACCTTC. The rearrangement links TRBV4-1 to TRBJ1-2; perhaps TRBD1 as D (5 bases). Trimming took 0 bases from V and 2 from J, leaving 19 bases between them. CDR1 is MGHRA and CDR2 is YSYEKL in the germline V gene. CDR3 size: 18 residues.

The chain carries TRBV10-3 and TRBJ2-7; a weak D match, TRBD1 (5 bases). V was clipped by 2 bases and J by 9 bases, with 14 bases between them. Germline V gene sequence: CDR1 ENHRY, CDR2 SYGVKD. The CDR3 has 13 residues. CDR3 protein: CAISEEDPQGQYF. In nucleotides, the CDR3 is TGTGCCATCAGTGAGGAAGACCCGCAGGGGCAGTACTTC.